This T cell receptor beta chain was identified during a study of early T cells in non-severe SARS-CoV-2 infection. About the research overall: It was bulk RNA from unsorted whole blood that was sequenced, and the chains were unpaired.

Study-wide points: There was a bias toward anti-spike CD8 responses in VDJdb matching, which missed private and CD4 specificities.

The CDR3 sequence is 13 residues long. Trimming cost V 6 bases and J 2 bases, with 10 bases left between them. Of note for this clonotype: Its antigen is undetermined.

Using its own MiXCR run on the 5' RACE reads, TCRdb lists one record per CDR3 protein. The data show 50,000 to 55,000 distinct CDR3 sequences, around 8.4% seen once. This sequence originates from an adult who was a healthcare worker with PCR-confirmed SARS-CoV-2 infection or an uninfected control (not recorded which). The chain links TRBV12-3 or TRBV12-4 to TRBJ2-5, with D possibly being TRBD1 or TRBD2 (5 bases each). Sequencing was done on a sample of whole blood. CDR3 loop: CASSRDEQETQYF. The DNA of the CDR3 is TGTGCCAGCAGCCGGGACGAGCAAGAGACCCAGTACTTC.